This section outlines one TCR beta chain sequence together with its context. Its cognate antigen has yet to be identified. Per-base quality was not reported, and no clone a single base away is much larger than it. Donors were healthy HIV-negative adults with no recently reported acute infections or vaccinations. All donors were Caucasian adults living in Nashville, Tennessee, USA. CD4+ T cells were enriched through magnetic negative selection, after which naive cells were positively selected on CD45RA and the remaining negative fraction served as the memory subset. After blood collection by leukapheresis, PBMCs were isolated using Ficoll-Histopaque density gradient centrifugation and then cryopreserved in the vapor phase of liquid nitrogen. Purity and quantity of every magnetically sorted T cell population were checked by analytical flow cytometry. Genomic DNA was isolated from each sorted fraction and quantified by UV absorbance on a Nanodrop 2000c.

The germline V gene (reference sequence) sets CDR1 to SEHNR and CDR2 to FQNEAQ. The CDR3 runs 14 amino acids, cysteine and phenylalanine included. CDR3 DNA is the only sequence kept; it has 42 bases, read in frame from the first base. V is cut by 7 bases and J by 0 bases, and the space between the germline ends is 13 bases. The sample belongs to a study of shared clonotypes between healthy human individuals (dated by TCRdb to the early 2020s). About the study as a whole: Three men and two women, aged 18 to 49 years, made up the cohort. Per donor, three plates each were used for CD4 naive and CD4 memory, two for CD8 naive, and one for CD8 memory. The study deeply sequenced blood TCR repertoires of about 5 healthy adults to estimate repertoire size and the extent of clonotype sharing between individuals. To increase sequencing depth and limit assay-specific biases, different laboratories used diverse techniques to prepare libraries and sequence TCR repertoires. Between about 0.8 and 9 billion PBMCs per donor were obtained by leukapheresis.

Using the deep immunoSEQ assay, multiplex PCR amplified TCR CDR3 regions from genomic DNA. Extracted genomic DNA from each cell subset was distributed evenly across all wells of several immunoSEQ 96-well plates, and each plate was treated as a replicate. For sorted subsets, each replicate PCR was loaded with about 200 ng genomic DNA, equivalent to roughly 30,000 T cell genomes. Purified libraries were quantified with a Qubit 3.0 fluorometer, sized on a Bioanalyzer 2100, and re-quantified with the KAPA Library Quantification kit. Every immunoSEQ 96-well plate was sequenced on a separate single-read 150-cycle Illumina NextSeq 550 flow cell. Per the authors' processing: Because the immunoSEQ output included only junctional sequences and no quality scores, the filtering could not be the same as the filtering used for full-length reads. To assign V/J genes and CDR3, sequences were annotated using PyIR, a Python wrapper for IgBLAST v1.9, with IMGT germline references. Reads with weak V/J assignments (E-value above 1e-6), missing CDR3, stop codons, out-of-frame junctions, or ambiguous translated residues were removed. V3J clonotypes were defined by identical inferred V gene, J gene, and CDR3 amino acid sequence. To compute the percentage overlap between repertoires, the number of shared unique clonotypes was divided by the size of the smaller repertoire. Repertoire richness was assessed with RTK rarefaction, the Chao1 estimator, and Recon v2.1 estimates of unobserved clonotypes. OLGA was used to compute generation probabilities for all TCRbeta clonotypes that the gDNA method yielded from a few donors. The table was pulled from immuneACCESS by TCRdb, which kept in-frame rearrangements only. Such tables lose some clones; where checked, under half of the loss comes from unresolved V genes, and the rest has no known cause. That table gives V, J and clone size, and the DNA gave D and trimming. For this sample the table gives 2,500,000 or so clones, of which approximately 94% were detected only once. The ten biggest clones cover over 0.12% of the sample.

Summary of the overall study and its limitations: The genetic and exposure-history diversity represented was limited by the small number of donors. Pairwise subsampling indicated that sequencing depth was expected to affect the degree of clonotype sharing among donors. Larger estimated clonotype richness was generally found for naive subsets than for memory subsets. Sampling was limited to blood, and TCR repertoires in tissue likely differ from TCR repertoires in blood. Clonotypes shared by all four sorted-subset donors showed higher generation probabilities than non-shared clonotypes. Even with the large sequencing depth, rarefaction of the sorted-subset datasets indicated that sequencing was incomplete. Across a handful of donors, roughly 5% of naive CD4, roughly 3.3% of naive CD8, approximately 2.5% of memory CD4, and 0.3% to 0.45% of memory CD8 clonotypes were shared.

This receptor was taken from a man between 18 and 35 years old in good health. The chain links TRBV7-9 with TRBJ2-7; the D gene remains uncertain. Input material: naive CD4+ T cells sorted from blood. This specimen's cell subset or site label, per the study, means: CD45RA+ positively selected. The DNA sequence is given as TGTGCCAGCACCCCCTCACAGCTCTCCTACGAGCAGTACTTC. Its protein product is CASTPSQLSYEQYF.